What follows is one T cell receptor beta chain and its context. What this receptor recognizes is not known. Qualities for individual bases were not recorded, and no much larger clone is one base off. As encoded in the germline V gene (reference sequence), CDR1 is MNHEY while CDR2 is SMNVEV. The junction shows trimming of 5 bases on V and 5 bases on J, plus 12 bases between the germline ends. The CDR3, from cysteine to phenylalanine, totals 13 residues. Kept here is only the CDR3 DNA, which spans 39 bases and is read in frame from base 1. This entry belongs to a study of blood T cell repertoires in COVID-19 (dated by TCRdb to the early 2020s). Background on the whole study: The collaborator samples originated in the United States, Italy and Spain and spanned the acute and convalescent phases of COVID-19. Samples were obtained from the ongoing ImmuneRACE study (first 160 participants) and from over a thousand subjects provided by 6 global collaborators. The prospective study material was composed of cDNA or gDNA derived from T cells, B-cell-depleted T cells, or PBMCs. The repertoires were released in a freely available public database meant as a resource for research on the immune response to SARS-CoV-2. The sample metadata nearly always contained a de-identified subject ID, COVID-19 status, age in years and sex. Where available, HLA class I and class II types were taken from metadata supplied by the sample provider and were not determined by assay-based typing. The dataset comprised deeply sampled blood TCRbeta repertoires from subjects exposed to, actively infected with, or recovered from COVID-19.

TCRbeta CDR3 regions were amplified from genomic DNA by means of the immunoSEQ Assay, a bias-controlled multiplex PCR. The authors processed their data as follows. The number of nucleated cells in each sample was estimated by amplification of reference gene primers within the assay. To quantify the absolute abundance of each unique TCRbeta CDR3 rearrangement, sequence reads were collapsed and filtered. Productive Simpson clonality was computed per sample as the square root of Simpson's diversity index over productive rearrangements. TCRdb obtained this table from immuneACCESS and retained in-frame rearrangements with V and J assigned. These tables miss some clones; where compared with another copy, unresolved V genes account for less than half of the shortfall, and the remainder is unexplained. That table gives V, J and clone size, and the DNA gave D and trimming. This sample is represented by tens of thousands of clones; about 86% of them were singletons. Jointly, the top ten make up 10% to 15% of the sample.

Findings and caveats that apply to the study as a whole: Clinical and demographic metadata were provided uncurated, with the amount varying by source and participant.

Whole blood was collected in K2EDTA tubes by collaborating institutions according to the institutions' own protocols. For TCRbeta analysis, collaborators shipped samples as frozen whole blood, isolated PBMCs, or DNA extracted from either of those sample types. The TCR comes from a man between 65 and 85 years old with active COVID-19. This chain is built from TRBV27 and TRBJ2-5; the D region possibly corresponds to TRBD2 (6 bases align). The sequenced material came from peripheral blood. The bases are TGTGCCAGCAGTCATGGGGGGAGGGAGACCCAGTACTTC. This sequence encodes CASSHGGRETQYF.